By sample fraction, the clone carrying this TCR beta chain is large. This sample is drawn from a study of immune reconstitution after stem cell transplant in scleroderma. Germline CDR1 is SGHTA and CDR2 is FQGTGA. J gave up 6 bases and V 2 bases, and 9 bases lay outside the gene matches. The CDR3 contains 18 residues. TCRdb reprocessed the RT-PCR reads with MiXCR, giving one entry per CDR3 protein. The repertoire includes under 2,500 distinct CDR3 sequences, approximately 5.9% of them detected once, and approximately 22% sits in the top ten. The rearrangement links TRBV7-3 to TRBJ2-1; 14 bases line up with TRBD2. The specimen was taken before or after autologous hematopoietic stem cell transplantation (not recorded which). The clonotype comes from a female donor with systemic sclerosis. CDR3 DNA sequence: TGTGCCAGCAGCTTAGTTGGGACTAGCGGGAGTAATGGCAATGAGCAGTTCTTC. Translated: CASSLVGTSGSNGNEQFF.